The clone carrying this T cell receptor beta chain was recorded a few times. Its antigen remains unidentified. This specimen belongs to a study of T cells in Graves' hyperthyroidism and ophthalmopathy. Study-level points and caveats: Most thyroid clonotypes expanded above 0.001 were also detected in blood.

This CDR3 comprises 13 residues. Germline CDR1 SEHNR, CDR2 FQNEAQ (reference sequence). The V end lost 4 bases, the J end lost 2 bases, and 8 bases lay between the germline ends. RNA transcripts gave rise to amplified TCR beta CDR3 regions. Using the HTBI primer set, a first-round RT-PCR was run on the TCR CDR3. MiXCR was run by TCRdb on the multiplex PCR reads, yielding one entry per CDR3 protein. The sample consists of approximately 400,000 distinct CDR3 sequences, 15% to 18% of them appearing once. Graves' hyperthyroidism showing no ophthalmopathy progression within 18 months was considered stable. Newly diagnosed patients aged 18 to 65 had hyperthyroidism of under 2 months' duration. Each diagnosis was grounded in clinical symptoms, serum thyroxine and TRAb, thyroid ultrasound, and orbital computed tomography.

Sequenced sample: blood. The chain has TRBV7-9 and TRBJ2-5, with no clear D. The sequence derives from a woman between 18 and 29 years old with Graves' hyperthyroidism. CDR3 residues: CASSSDVQETQYF. The CDR3 DNA reads TGTGCCAGCAGCTCGGACGTGCAAGAGACCCAGTACTTC.